This T cell receptor beta chain was found in a study of T cell repertoires in aging, cancer and after chemotherapy. Overall study context: Patients with chronic lymphocytic leukemia were sampled before and after fludarabine- or bendamustine-based chemotherapy.

As to this clonotype: No antigen is known for it.

V gave up 6 bases and J gave up 5 bases, with 18 bases separating them. The CDR3 runs to 15 residues. General study results and limits: In healthy donors, age-related TCR diversity loss mainly reflected lost richness.

Multiplex touch-down PCR with TRB-A/B primers amplified rearranged V-D-J TRB sequences. TCRdb re-analysed the multiplex PCR reads in MiXCR, keeping a single row per CDR3 protein. The sample lists 2,500 to 3,000 distinct CDR3 sequences, 45% to 75% seen once, with more than 60% in the top ten. Peripheral blood genomic DNA, not sorted cells or RNA, was the template. The sequence was obtained from a human donor with a blood cancer. The rearrangement links TRBV12-3 or TRBV12-4 to TRBJ2-3, with a tentative D call TRBD2 (6 bases). The sequencing input was blood. In nucleotides, the CDR3 is TGTGCCAGCAGCCGCCGGCGGGGCCTCCAAGATACGCAGTATTTT. Translation: CASSRRRGLQDTQYF.